The following is a T cell receptor beta chain sequence with its context. The entry originates in a study of blood T cell repertoires in COVID-19. Across the study: Some COVID-19 samples were acute and others convalescent; all came from the United States, Italy and Spain. The analysed material was cDNA or gDNA that came from T cells, B-cell-depleted T cells, or PBMCs.

Study processing details: Nucleated cell counts were estimated from reference gene primer amplification. Repertoires were generated with immunoSEQ multiplex PCR, while TCRdb's copy carries only in-frame clones and drops some. The DNA was the basis for D and trimming; V, J and clone size are from that table. The profile covers roughly 73,000 clones, with roughly 70% appearing a single time and 20% to 25% taken by the ten largest. V was clipped by 5 bases and J by 8 bases; unmatched bases: 8. The CDR3 contains 14 residues. The germline CDR1 and CDR2 sequences are SGHVS and FQNEAQ. This clonotype originated in a man in his sixties or seventies with acute or convalescent COVID-19. Sequencing input: peripheral blood. The V call is TRBV7-8, the J call TRBJ1-4, with 7 bases aligning to TRBD1. As DNA, the CDR3 is TGTGCCAGCAGCCTACCGGGACAGACGGAAAAACTGTTTTTT. Its translation: CASSLPGQTEKLFF.